This entry describes one TCR beta chain. This clonotype was counted ten times or more. Its specific antigen is unknown. There are no base qualities to consult, and no much larger clone falls within one base. The sequencer listed for this sample is Illumina HiSeq 2000. TCR beta chain libraries were generated through multiplex PCR amplification. High-throughput sequencing was used to analyze the amplified TCR beta chain products. The raw public reads went through TCRdb reprocessing: fastp at Q25, MiXCR clone calling, in-frame beta chains kept. Under each unique CDR3 protein, matching rows form one entry showing the most common genes and DNA. This sample gives about 32,000 distinct CDR3 sequences in total; 35% to 40% of them show up just once. The ten largest clones represent roughly 10% of the sample. Spanning cysteine to phenylalanine, the CDR3 consists of 11 amino acids. CDR3 DNA only is kept here, 33 bases in frame from base 1. Trimming at the junction amounts to 5 bases on V and 6 bases on J, and the germline ends lie 6 bases apart.

These data belong to a study of breast tumors, draining lymph nodes, adjacent tissues listed by TCRdb under 2016. With regard to the full study: TCR beta repertoires were compared across tumor, adjacent nontumor tissue and axillary lymph nodes obtained from breast cancer patients. The study aimed to assess the relationships and possible T-cell exchange between tumor, surrounding tissue and draining lymph node repertoires in human breast cancer. What the work shows at the level of the full study, not this receptor alone: T-cell repertoire diversity in tumors was found to be lower than in lymph nodes but higher than in nontumor tissue, and preferential V and J gene usage was observed. The conclusion that tumor T cells originate in lymph nodes was framed as consistent with a hypothesis rather than directly demonstrated. Tumor and nontumor tissue repertoires were found to be significantly more similar in luminal-like than in basal-like breast cancer. A scenario in which most tumor T cells derive from the lymph node and then expand within tumor tissue was judged to be consistent with the data.

The specimen was breast tumor tissue. The sequence is built from TRBV12-3 or TRBV12-4 and TRBJ2-3; a confident D gene designation cannot be given. The receptor comes from a female donor with breast cancer. Some clones in this sample may be carry-over from other donors' samples. The encoded CDR3 is CASSKTDTQYF. In nucleotides, the sequence is TGTGCCAGCAGTAAGACGGATACGCAGTATTTT.